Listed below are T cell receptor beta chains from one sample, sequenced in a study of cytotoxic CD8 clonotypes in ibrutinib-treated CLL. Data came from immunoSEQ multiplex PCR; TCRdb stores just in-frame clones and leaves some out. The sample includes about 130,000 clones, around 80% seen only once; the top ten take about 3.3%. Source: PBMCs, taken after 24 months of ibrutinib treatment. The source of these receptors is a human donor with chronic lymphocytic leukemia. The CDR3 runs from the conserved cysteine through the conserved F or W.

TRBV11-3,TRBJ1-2,CASSATGTGVSGYTF
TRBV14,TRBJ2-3,CASSQALGADTQYF
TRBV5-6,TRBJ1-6,CASSFWSRIYNSPLHF
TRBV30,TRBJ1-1,CAWSVLARMNTEAFF
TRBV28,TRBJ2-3,CASLTGGKSTDTQYF
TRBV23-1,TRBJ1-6,CASSQGQGYSPLHF
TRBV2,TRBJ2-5,CASSVGDSAQYF
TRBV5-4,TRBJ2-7,CASSRGTGGYEQYF
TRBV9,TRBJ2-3,CASSFSGGGTDTQYF
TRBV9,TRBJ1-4,CASSVYTGGNEKLFF
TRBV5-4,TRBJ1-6,CASSLGQGGSPLHF
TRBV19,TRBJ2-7,CASSIGAGSYEQYF
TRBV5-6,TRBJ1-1,CASSLGLLGEAFF
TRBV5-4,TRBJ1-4,CASSLARDRGEGEKLFF
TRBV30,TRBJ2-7,CAWSRGTSGYEQYF
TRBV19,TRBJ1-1,CASSLGGYKTEAFF
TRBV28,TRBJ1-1,CASSSLDGQRDTEAFF
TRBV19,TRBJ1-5,CASSMLRTVGQPQHF
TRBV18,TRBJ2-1,CASSPPLDWYYNEQFF
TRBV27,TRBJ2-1,CASYLGGTGRAGEQFF
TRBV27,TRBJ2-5,CASSDGLAGLETQYF
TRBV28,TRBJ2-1,CASSRSTGYNEQFF
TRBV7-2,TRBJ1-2,CASSLAKGFYGYTF
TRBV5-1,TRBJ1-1,CASSKGQETEAFF
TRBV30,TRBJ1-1,CACQVGRVTEAFF
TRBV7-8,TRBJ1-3,CASSLDLRNTIYF
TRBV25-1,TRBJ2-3,CASRRGTSGAQYF
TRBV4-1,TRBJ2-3,CASSQLLTGGMADTQYF
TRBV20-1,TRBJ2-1,CSARTNNEQFF
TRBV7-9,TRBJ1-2,CASSRRQGRGYTF
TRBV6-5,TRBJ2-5,CASNKQGGQETQYF
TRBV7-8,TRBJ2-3,CASSGGQGTDTQYF
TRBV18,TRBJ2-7,CASSLTSGPIDEQYF
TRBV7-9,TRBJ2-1,CASSLDANEQFF
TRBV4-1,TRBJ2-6,CASSQERTVTSGANVLTF
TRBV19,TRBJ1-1,CASRAPSGQGATMNTEAFF
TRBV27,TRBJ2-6,CATRAFGANVLTF
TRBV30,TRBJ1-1,CAWSVRRLLNTEAFF
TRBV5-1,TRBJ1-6,CASSLVGNSPLHF
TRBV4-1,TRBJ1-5,CASSQEDNSNQPQHF
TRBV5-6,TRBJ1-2,CASSGGQGGLYGYTF
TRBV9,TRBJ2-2,CASNRLAGDTGELFF
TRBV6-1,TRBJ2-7,CASSEVGTGIYEQYF
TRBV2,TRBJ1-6,CASSGGGLSNSPLHF
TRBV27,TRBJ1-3,CASSLPWDRAGNTIYF
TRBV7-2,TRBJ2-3,CASSPSGGADTQYF